The clone carrying this T cell receptor beta chain has at least ten counts. What it binds is unknown. Uncontrolled infection, other autoimmune disease, pregnancy or lactation disqualified patients from enrolment. Fresh 10 ml peripheral blood yielded PBMCs. These data come from a study of T cells in Graves' hyperthyroidism and ophthalmopathy. Trimming removed 7 bases from V and 4 bases from J, with 14 bases in between. Per the germline V gene, CDR1 is MNHEY and CDR2 is SVGEGT. The CDR3 extends over 14 amino acids. Whole-study results and caveats: Expanded thyroid clonotypes (above 0.001) were mostly also found in blood.

TCR beta CDR3 region amplification was performed from RNA transcripts. A first-round RT-PCR of the TCR CDR3 used the HTBI primer set. MiXCR, run by TCRdb on the multiplex PCR reads, gives a single entry per CDR3 protein. The sample has 500,000 or so distinct CDR3 sequences; over 15% are singletons. The sample consisted of blood. This TCR was sampled from a woman younger than 30 with Graves' ophthalmopathy. V is TRBV6-2 or TRBV6-3 and J is TRBJ2-1; D may be TRBD2 (6 bases). The CDR3 sequence is CASTHLLAYNEQFF. In nucleotides, the CDR3 is TGTGCCAGCACCCACTTACTAGCTTACAATGAGCAGTTCTTC.